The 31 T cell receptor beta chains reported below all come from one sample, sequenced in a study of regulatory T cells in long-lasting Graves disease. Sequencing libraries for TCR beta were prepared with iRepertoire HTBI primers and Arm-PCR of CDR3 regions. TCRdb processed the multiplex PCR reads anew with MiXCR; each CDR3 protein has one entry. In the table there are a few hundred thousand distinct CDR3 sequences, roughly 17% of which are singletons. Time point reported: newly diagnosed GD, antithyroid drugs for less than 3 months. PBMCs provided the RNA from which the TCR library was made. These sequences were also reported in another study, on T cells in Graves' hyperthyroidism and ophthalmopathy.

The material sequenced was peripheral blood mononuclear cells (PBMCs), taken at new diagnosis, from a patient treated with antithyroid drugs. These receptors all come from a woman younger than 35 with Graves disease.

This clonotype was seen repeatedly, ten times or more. The CDR3 DNA sequence: TGTGCCAGCAGTCCCGCGGCGGGGATGAACACTGAAGCTTTCTTT. This codes for CASSPAAGMNTEAFF. The chain combines TRBV12-3 or TRBV12-4 with TRBJ1-1; no definite D call. CDR3 size: 15 residues. Trimming shortened V by 5 bases and J by 0 bases, and 13 bases separated the two germline ends.

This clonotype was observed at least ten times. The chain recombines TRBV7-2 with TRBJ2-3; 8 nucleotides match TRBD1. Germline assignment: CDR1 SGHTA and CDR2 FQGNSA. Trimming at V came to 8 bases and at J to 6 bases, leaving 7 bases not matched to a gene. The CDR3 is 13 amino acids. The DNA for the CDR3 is TGTGCCAGCGGACGACAGGGGACCGATACGCAGTATTTT. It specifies CASGRQGTDTQYF.

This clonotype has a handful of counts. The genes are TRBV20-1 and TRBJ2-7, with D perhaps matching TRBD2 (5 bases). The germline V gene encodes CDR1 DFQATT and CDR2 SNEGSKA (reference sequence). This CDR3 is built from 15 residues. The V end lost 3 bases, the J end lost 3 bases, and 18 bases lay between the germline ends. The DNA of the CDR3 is TGCAGTGCTAGTTCTGCCGGGCGGGTTTTCTACGAGCAGTACTTC. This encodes CSASSAGRVFYEQYF.

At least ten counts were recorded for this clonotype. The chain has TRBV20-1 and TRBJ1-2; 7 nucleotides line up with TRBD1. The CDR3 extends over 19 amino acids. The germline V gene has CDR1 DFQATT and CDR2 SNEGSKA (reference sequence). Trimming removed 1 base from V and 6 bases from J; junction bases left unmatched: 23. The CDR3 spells CSARALASSTTGKKDGYTF. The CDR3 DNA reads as TGCAGTGCTAGAGCCCTAGCTTCTTCGACGACAGGGAAAAAGGATGGCTACACCTTC.

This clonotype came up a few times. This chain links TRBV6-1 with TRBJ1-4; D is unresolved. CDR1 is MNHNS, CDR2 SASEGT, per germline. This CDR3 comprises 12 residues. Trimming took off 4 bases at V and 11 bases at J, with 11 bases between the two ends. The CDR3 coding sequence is TGTGCCAGCAGTGGCGACTCAGCGAAACTGTTTTTT. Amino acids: CASSGDSAKLFF.

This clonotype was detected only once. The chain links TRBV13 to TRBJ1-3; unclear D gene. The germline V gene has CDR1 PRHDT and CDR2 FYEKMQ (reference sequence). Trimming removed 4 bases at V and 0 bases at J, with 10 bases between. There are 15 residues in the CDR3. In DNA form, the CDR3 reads TGTGCCAGCAGCTACCAGCCGTCCTCTGGAAACACCATATATTTT. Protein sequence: CASSYQPSSGNTIYF.

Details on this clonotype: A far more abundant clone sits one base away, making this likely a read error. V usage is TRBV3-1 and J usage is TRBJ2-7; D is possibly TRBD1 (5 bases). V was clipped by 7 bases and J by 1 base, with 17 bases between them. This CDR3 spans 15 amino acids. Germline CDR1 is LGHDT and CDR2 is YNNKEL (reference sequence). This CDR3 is CASILWGGRSYEQYF. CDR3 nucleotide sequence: TGTGCCAGCATCCTTTGGGGCGGCAGGTCCTACGAGCAGTACTTC.

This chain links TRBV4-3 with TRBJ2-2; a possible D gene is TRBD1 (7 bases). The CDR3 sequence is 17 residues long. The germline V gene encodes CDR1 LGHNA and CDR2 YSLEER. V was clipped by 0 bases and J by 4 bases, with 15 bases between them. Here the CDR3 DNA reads TGCGCCAGCAGCCAAGATTGGAGGGACAGCATCACCGGGGAGCTGTTTTTT. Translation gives CASSQDWRDSITGELFF.

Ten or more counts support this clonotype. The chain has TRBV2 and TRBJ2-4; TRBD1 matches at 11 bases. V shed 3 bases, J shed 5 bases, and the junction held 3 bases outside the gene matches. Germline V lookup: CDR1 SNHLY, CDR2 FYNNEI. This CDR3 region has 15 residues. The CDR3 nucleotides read TGTGCCAGCAGTGAGGGGACAGGGGGTCAAAACATTCAGTACTTC. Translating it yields CASSEGTGGQNIQYF. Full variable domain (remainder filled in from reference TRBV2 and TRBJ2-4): EPEVTQTPSHQVTQMGQEVILRCVPISNHLYFYWYRQILGQKVEFLVSFYNNEISEKSEIFDDQFSVERPDGSNFTLKIRSTKLEDSAMYFCASSEGTGGQNIQYFGAGTRLSVL.

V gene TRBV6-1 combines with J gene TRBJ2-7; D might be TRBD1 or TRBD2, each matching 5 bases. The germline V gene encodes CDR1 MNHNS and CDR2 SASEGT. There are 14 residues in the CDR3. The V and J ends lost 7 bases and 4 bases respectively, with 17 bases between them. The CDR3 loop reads CASTRTRGSYEQYF. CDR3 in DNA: TGTGCCAGCACCAGAACGAGGGGTTCGTACGAGCAGTACTTC.

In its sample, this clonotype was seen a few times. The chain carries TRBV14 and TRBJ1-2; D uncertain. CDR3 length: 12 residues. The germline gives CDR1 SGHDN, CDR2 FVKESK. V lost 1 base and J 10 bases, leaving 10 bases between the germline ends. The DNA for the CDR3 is TGTGCCAGCAGCCAAGGATCAGTTGTCTACACCTTC. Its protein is CASSQGSVVYTF.

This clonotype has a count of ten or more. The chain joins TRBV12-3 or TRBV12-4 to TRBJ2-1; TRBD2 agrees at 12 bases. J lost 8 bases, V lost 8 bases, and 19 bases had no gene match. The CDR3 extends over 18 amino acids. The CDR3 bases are TGTGCCAGCGGGGCAGGTCGGGTACGGCTAGCGGGAGGGGATGAGCAGTTCTTC. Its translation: CASGAGRVRLAGGDEQFF.

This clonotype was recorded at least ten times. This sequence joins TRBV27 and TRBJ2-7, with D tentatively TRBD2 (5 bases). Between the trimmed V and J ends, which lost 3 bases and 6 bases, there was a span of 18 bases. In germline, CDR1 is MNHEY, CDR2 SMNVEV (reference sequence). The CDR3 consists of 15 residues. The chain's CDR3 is CASSFAGRGPSEQYF. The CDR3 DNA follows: TGTGCCAGCAGTTTTGCGGGCAGAGGCCCCTCCGAGCAGTACTTC.

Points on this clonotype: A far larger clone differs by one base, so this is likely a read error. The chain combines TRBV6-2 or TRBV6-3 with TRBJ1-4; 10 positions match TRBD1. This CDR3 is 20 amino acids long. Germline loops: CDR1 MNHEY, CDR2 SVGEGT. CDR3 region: CVSSDEIGTGDFATNEKLFF. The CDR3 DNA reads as TGTGTCAGCAGTGACGAAATCGGGACAGGGGATTTCGCAACTAATGAAAAACTGTTTTTT.

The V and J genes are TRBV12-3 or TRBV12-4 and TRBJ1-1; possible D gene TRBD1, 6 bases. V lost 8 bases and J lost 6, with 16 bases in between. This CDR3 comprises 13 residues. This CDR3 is CASSPNPGAEAFF. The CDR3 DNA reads TGTGCCAGCTCACCAAACCCAGGGGCTGAAGCTTTCTTT.

This CDR3 reads CASSQGLTTRGYYEQYF. In nucleotides, the CDR3 is TGCGCCAGCAGCCAAGGCCTGACAACCAGGGGCTACTACGAGCAGTACTTC. J is TRBJ2-7 and V is TRBV4-1, with D possibly matching TRBD1 (6 bases). With 1 base removed from V and 3 bases from J, the gap between germline ends came to 19 bases. The CDR3 loop spans 17 amino acids. Germline V gene lookup returns CDR1 MGHRA and CDR2 YSYEKL.

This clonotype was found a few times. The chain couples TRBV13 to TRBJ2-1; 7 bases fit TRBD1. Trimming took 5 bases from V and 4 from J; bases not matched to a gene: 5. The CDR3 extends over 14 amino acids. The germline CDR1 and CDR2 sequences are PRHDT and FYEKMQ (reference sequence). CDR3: CASSTDREYNEQFF. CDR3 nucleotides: TGTGCCAGCAGCACCGACAGGGAATACAATGAGCAGTTCTTC. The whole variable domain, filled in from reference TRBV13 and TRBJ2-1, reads AAGVIQSPRHLIKEKRETATLKCYPIPRHDTVYWYQQGPGQDPQFLISFYEKMQSDKGSIPDRFSAQQFSDYHSELNMSSLELGDSALYFCASSTDREYNEQFFGPGTRLTVL.

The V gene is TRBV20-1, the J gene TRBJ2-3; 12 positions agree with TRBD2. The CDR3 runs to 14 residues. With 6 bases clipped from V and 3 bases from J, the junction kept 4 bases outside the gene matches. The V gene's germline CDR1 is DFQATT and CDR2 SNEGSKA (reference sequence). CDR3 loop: CSAPSGRETDTQYF. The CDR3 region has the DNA TGCAGTGCCCCTAGCGGGAGGGAGACAGATACGCAGTATTTT.

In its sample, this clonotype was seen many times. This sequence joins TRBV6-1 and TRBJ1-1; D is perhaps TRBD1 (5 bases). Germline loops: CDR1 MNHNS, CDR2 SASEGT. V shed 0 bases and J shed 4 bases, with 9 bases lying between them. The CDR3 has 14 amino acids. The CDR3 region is CASSEAQGSTEAFF. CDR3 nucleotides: TGTGCCAGCAGTGAAGCGCAGGGTAGCACTGAAGCTTTCTTT.

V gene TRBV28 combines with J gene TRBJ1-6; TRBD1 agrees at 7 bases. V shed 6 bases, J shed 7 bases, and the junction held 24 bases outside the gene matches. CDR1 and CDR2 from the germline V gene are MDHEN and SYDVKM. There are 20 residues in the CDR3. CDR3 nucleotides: TGTGCCAGCAGGCTAATTCACCCTGACAGGGCGGAGGATATAAATTCACCCCTCCACTTT. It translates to CASRLIHPDRAEDINSPLHF.

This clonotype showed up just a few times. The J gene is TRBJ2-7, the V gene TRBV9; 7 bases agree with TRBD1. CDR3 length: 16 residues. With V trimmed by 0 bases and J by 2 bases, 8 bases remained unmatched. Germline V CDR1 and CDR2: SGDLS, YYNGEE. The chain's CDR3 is CASSVARDSPPYEQYF. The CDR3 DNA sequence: TGTGCCAGCAGCGTAGCCCGGGACAGTCCACCCTACGAGCAGTACTTC.

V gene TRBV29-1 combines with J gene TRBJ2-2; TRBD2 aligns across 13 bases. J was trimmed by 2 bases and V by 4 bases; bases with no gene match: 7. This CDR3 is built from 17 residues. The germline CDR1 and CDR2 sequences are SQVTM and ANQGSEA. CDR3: CSVGHTSGRANTGELFF. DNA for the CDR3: TGCAGCGTTGGGCATACTAGCGGGAGGGCCAACACCGGGGAGCTGTTTTTT.

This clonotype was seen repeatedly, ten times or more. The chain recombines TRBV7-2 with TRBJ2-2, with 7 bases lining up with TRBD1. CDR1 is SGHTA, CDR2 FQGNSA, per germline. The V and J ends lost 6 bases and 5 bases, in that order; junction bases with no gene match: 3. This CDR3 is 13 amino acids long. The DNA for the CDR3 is TGTGCCAGCAGATTACAGGGGACCGGGGAGCTGTTTTTT. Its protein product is CASRLQGTGELFF.

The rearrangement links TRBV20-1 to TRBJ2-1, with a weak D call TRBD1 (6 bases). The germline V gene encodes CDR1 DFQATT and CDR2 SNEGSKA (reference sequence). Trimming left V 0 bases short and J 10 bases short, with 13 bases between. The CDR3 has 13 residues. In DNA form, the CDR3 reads TGCAGTGCTAGAGAGAACAGGGCTTGGGAGCAGTTCTTC. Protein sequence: CSARENRAWEQFF.

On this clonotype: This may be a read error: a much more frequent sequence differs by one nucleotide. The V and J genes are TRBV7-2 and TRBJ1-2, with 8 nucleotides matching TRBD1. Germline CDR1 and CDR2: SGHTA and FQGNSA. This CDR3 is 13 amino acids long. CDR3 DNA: TGTGCCAGCGGCTTTCGGACAGGGAGAAGCTACACCTTC. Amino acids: CASGFRTGRSYTF.

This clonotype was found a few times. CDR3 loop: CASSLDMPANTEAFF. The CDR3 DNA sequence: TGCGCCAGCAGCTTGGACATGCCAGCGAACACTGAAGCTTTCTTT. The chain couples TRBV5-1 to TRBJ1-1, with D unresolved. Trimming took off 0 bases at V and 1 base at J, with 10 bases between the two ends. The CDR3 covers 15 residues. CDR1 and CDR2 (germline): SGHRS, YFSETQ.

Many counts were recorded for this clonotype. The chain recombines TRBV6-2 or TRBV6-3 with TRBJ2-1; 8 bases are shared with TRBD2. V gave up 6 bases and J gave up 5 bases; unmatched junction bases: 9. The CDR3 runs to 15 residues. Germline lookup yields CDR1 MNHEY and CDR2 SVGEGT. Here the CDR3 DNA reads TGTGCCAGCAGGCTGGGGGCGGGAGGAAACAATGAGCAGTTCTTC. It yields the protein CASRLGAGGNNEQFF.

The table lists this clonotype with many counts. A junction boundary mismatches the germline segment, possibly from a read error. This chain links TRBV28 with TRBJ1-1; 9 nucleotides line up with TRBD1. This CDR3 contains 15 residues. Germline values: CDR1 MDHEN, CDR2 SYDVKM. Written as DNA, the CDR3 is TGTGCCAGCAGTCCCTGGACAGGGGTGAACGCTGAAGCTTTCTTT. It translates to CASSPWTGVNAEAFF.

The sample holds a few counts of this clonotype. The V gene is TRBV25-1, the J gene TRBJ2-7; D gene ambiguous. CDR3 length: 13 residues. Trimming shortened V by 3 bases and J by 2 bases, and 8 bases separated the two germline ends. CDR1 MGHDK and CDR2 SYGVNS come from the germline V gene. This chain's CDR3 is CASSDDGPYEQYF. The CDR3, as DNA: TGTGCCAGCAGTGATGACGGACCCTACGAGCAGTACTTC.

CDR3 residues: CATSDLGHYEPSSYNEQFF. The CDR3 nucleotides read TGTGCCACCAGTGATTTGGGTCACTACGAACCAAGCTCCTACAATGAGCAGTTCTTC. The genes are TRBV24-1 and TRBJ2-1; no firm D call. CDR1 and CDR2 (germline): KGHDR, SFDVKD. The CDR3 sequence is 19 residues long. Trimming took 0 bases from V and 0 from J, leaving 17 bases between them.

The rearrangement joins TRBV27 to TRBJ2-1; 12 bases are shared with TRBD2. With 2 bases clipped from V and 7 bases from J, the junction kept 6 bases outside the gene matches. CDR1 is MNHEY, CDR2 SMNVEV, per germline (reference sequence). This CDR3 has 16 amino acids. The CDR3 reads CASSLGTSGRKNEQFF. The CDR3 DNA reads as TGTGCCAGCAGTTTAGGCACTAGCGGGAGGAAAAATGAGCAGTTCTTC.